Listed below are T cell receptor beta chains from one sample, sequenced in a study of siplizumab effects on memory and regulatory T cells. Data came from immunoSEQ multiplex PCR; TCRdb stores just in-frame clones and leaves some out. The sample records 70,000 to 95,000 clones, over 85% being singletons. What was sequenced was CD8+ T cells sorted from blood. These receptors were taken from a human donor in good health. CDR3s include the opening cysteine and the closing phenylalanine or tryptophan. Fields, in order: D gene, J gene, clone size, V gene, CDR3 protein, CDR3 DNA. A D gene is named only where the DNA matches it firmly. Not every row has a clone size; where given, it reads once, few, many or a size class.

D gene: .
J gene: TRBJ1-1
clone size: .
V gene: TRBV6-5
CDR3 protein: CASRKGRGASTEAFF
CDR3 DNA: TGTGCCAGCAGGAAAGGCCGGGGGGCGTCCACTGAAGCTTTCTTT

D gene: .
J gene: TRBJ1-4
clone size: .
V gene: TRBV14
CDR3 protein: CASSQDGGSPLFF
CDR3 DNA: TGTGCCAGCAGCCAAGATGGGGGCAGTCCTTTGTTTTTT

D gene: TRBD1
J gene: TRBJ1-1
clone size: .
V gene: TRBV5-1
CDR3 protein: CASSAGQGGGLAAEAFF
CDR3 DNA: TGCGCCAGCAGCGCCGGACAGGGAGGGGGTTTGGCGGCTGAAGCTTTCTTT

D gene: .
J gene: TRBJ2-7
clone size: few
V gene: TRBV27
CDR3 protein: CASSLAGRDYEQYF
CDR3 DNA: TGTGCCAGCAGTTTAGCGGGAAGGGATTACGAGCAGTACTTC

D gene: .
J gene: TRBJ1-1
clone size: .
V gene: TRBV6-6
CDR3 protein: CASSYSVGGMNTEAFF
CDR3 DNA: TGTGCCAGCAGTTACTCGGTAGGCGGAATGAACACTGAAGCTTTCTTT

D gene: TRBD1
J gene: TRBJ1-1
clone size: .
V gene: TRBV13
CDR3 protein: CASSLLGQGNTEAFF
CDR3 DNA: TGTGCCAGCAGCTTACTAGGACAGGGGAACACTGAAGCTTTCTTT

D gene: .
J gene: TRBJ2-1
clone size: .
V gene: TRBV4-1
CDR3 protein: CASSLAASPYNEQFF
CDR3 DNA: TGCGCCAGCAGCCTAGCGGCTAGCCCCTACAATGAGCAGTTCTTC

D gene: TRBD1
J gene: TRBJ1-2
clone size: once
V gene: TRBV29-1
CDR3 protein: CSVQLGGRGPYTF
CDR3 DNA: TGCAGCGTACAATTGGGCGGCAGGGGGCCCTACACCTTC

D gene: .
J gene: TRBJ1-2
clone size: once
V gene: TRBV10-3
CDR3 protein: CAISEITTDYGYTF
CDR3 DNA: TGTGCCATCAGTGAGATTACGACAGACTATGGCTACACCTTC

D gene: TRBD2
J gene: TRBJ2-7
clone size: .
V gene: TRBV9
CDR3 protein: CASSASREGPGEQYF
CDR3 DNA: TGTGCCAGCAGCGCCTCGCGGGAGGGCCCCGGCGAGCAGTACTTC